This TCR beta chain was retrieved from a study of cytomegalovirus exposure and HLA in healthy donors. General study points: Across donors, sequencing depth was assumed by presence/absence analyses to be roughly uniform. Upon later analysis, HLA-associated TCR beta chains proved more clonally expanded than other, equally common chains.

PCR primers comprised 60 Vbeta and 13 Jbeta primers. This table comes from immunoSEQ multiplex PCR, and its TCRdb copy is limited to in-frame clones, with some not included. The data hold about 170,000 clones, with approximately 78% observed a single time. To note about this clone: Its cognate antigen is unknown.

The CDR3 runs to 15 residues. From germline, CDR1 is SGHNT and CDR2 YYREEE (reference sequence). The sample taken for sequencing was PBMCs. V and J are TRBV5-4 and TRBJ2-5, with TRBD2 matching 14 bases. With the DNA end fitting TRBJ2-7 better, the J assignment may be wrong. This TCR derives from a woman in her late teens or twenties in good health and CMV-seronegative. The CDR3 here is CASSLPGLAGAEQYF. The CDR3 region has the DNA TGTGCCAGCAGCTTACCGGGACTAGCGGGAGCCGAGCAGTACTTC.